The T cell receptor beta chain described here comes from a study of PD-1 blockade in classical Hodgkin lymphoma. Overall study results and limits: What drove the repertoire differences, possibly disease activity or prior therapy, has not been defined. In newly diagnosed patients, baseline TCR diversity was reportedly below that of healthy donors.

Germline V gene lookup returns CDR1 MGHRA and CDR2 YSYEKL. The CDR3 extends over 15 amino acids. Trimming took 1 base from V and 2 from J; bases not matched to a gene: 2. Sequencing was performed with immunoSEQ multiplex PCR; in TCRdb, only in-frame clones are kept and a portion is missing. The sample records tens of thousands of clones, 94% being singletons. There are a few counts of this clone. Its target is not known. Time point specified: newly diagnosed, previously untreated cHL patient sample. The comparison group had newly diagnosed, previously untreated classical Hodgkin lymphoma. The V call is TRBV4-1, the J call TRBJ2-7; 10 bases fit TRBD1. Sample: peripheral blood mononuclear cells (PBMCs). The receptor was isolated from a human donor with classical Hodgkin lymphoma. The CDR3 is CASSQVDRGTYEQYF. The CDR3 coding sequence is TGCGCCAGCAGCCAAGTGGACAGGGGGACCTACGAGCAGTACTTC.